The 11 T cell receptor beta chains below all came from one sample that was sequenced in a study of blood T cell repertoires in COVID-19. The table came from immunoSEQ multiplex PCR; TCRdb's copy has only in-frame clones and leaves some out. Among 200,000 to 250,000 clones listed, around 86% were seen once. Sequencing was done on a sample of peripheral blood. The receptor source for this set is an elderly woman with COVID-19, enrolled during active disease.

The V and J genes are TRBV27 and TRBJ2-5; 13 bases agree with TRBD2. Trimming cost V 2 bases and J 4 bases; bases outside gene matches: 4. Germline V lookup: CDR1 MNHEY, CDR2 SMNVEV (reference sequence). The CDR3 extends over 16 amino acids. This chain's CDR3 is CASSLRGLAGRETQYF. The CDR3 region has the DNA TGTGCCAGCAGTTTAAGGGGACTAGCGGGGAGAGAGACCCAGTACTTC.

The gene calls are TRBV14 and TRBJ2-5; weak D call: TRBD1 (5 bases). Germline values: CDR1 SGHDN, CDR2 FVKESK. Trimming stripped 0 bases from V and 7 bases from J, with 12 bases between. The CDR3 consists of 14 residues. The CDR3 protein is CASSQDSRAGTQYF. CDR3 in DNA: TGTGCCAGCAGCCAAGATTCCAGGGCCGGGACCCAGTACTTC.

The rearrangement joins TRBV6-5 to TRBJ1-5; D call uncertain. Per germline, CDR1 MNHEY and CDR2 SVGAGI. V shed 7 bases and J shed 5 bases, with 12 bases lying between them. CDR3 length equals 13 residues. The CDR3 region is CASTKEGDQPQHF. The CDR3 nucleotides are TGTGCCAGCACTAAAGAGGGAGATCAGCCCCAGCATTTT.

The chain uses TRBV6-5 and TRBJ1-5; the D gene is possibly TRBD1 (5 bases). Per the germline V gene, CDR1 is MNHEY and CDR2 is SVGAGI. Trimming pared 6 bases from V and 9 bases from J, leaving 15 bases between. The CDR3 has 13 amino acids. Here the CDR3 DNA reads TGTGCCAGCAGACCACAGGAATTAGGGCCCCAGCATTTT. This encodes CASRPQELGPQHF.

J is TRBJ1-6 and V is TRBV7-2; D remains unclear. Germline V gives CDR1 SGHTA, CDR2 FQGNSA. Trimming pared 8 bases from V and 9 bases from J, leaving 17 bases between. The CDR3 is 14 residues long. The CDR3 region is CASEGRGLGSPLHF. In nucleotides, the CDR3 is TGTGCCAGCGAGGGAAGAGGGTTGGGTTCACCCCTCCACTTT.

The V and J genes are TRBV7-2 and TRBJ2-2, with D tentatively TRBD2 (6 bases). V dropped 1 base and J dropped 7 bases, with 13 bases sitting between them. The CDR3 is 15 residues long. From germline, CDR1 is SGHTA and CDR2 FQGNSA. The CDR3 DNA is TGTGCCAGCAGCTTAGAGGGCCGGCGGGGCGGGGAGCTGTTTTTT. It encodes CASSLEGRRGGELFF.

The V gene is TRBV5-8, the J gene TRBJ1-5; D perhaps matches TRBD1 (6 bases). Trimming removed 5 bases at V and 4 bases at J, with 10 bases between. The CDR3 length is 13 residues. The germline V gene has CDR1 SGHTS and CDR2 YDEGEE. CDR3 loop: CASSLQGNQPQHF. The CDR3 nucleotides are TGTGCCAGCAGTCTACAGGGAAATCAGCCCCAGCATTTT.

The rearrangement uses TRBV5-1 and TRBJ1-6, with a possible D match to TRBD1 (5 bases). Germline V lookup: CDR1 SGHRS, CDR2 YFSETQ. Trimming pared 2 bases from V and 8 bases from J, leaving 8 bases between. The CDR3 loop spans 13 amino acids. Here the CDR3 DNA reads TGCGCCAGCAGCTTATCAGGGTATTCACCCCTCCACTTT. It specifies CASSLSGYSPLHF.

This clone was seen a few times. The chain has TRBV7-9 and TRBJ1-2, with D perhaps TRBD1 (5 bases). V gave up 3 bases and J gave up 8 bases, with 16 bases separating them. The CDR3 covers 14 residues. Germline CDR1 SEHNR, CDR2 FQNEAQ (reference sequence). Written as DNA, the CDR3 is TGTGCCAGCAGCTTCCCCCCCGACAGAGGCGGCTACACCTTC. Protein sequence: CASSFPPDRGGYTF.

The V gene is TRBV7-9, the J gene TRBJ1-1, with D perhaps matching TRBD1 (6 bases). V lost 0 bases and J 7 bases, leaving 12 bases between the germline ends. The CDR3 sequence is 14 residues long. Germline V gives CDR1 SEHNR, CDR2 FQNEAQ (reference sequence). Written as DNA, the CDR3 is TGTGCCAGCAGCTTAGCTCAAACAGGGCTTGAAGCTTTCTTT. Translated: CASSLAQTGLEAFF.

The chain joins TRBV7-9 to TRBJ1-6; TRBD1 aligns across 7 bases. Germline lookup yields CDR1 SEHNR and CDR2 FQNEAQ (reference sequence). This CDR3 has 16 amino acids. Losses at the gene ends were 1 base for V and 3 bases for J; bases not matched to a gene: 3. Here the CDR3 DNA reads TGTGCCAGCAGCTTAGGACAGGGATTCTATAATTCACCCCTCCACTTT. This sequence encodes CASSLGQGFYNSPLHF.